This TCR beta chain came from a study of blood T cells in healthy people across ages. Study-level background: Template switching recovered approximately one barcoded beta molecule for every two T cells. The study, taken as a whole, reports: Because sorting was not performed, PBMCs prevented conclusive naive versus antigen-experienced comparison.

As concerns this clonotype: The target antigen is unknown.

CDR1 and CDR2 (germline): SEHNR, FQNEAQ (reference sequence). V shed 5 bases and J 4 bases; nucleotides not matched to a gene: 7. This CDR3 is built from 16 residues. A sample-barcoded 5' primer and a J-beta primer mix were used in a second PCR of roughly 6 to 12 cycles. TCRdb re-analysed the 5' RACE reads in MiXCR, keeping a single row per CDR3 protein. This table holds roughly 1.6 million distinct CDR3 sequences, about 32% found once. Sequencing used blood. This clonotype was sampled from a woman in her twenties or thirties in good health. This rearrangement joins TRBV7-9 to TRBJ1-3, with 11 positions matching TRBD1. In DNA, the CDR3 is TGTGCCAGCAGCCCGGACAGGGGGCGCGCGGGAAACACCATATATTTT. It specifies CASSPDRGRAGNTIYF.